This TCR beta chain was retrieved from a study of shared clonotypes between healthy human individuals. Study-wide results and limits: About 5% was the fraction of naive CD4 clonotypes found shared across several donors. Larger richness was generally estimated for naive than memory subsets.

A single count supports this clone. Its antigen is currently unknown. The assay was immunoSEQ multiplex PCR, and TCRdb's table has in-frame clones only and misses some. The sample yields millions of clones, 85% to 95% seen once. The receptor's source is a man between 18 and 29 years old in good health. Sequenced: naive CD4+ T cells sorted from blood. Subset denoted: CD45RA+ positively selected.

The CDR3 sequence is CAWKRRSYEQYF. Here the CDR3 DNA reads TGTGCCTGGAAGAGGCGCTCCTACGAGCAGTACTTC. The chain uses TRBV30 and TRBJ2-7; no clear D. This CDR3 spans 12 amino acids. Looked up from germline, CDR1 is GTSNPN and CDR2 is SVGIG (reference sequence). V was shortened by 4 bases and J by 0 bases, with 7 bases between the two germline ends.